A single sample gave rise to the 20 T cell receptor beta chains below, sequenced in a study of tumor-infiltrating lymphocytes in localized non-small cell lung cancer. Here immunoSEQ multiplex PCR was the method, and the copy in TCRdb shows in-frame clones only, minus some. The table includes about 23,000 clones, around 75% detected once. The sequenced sample was lung tumor tissue. The receptors were gathered from a human donor with non-small cell lung cancer.

This sequence joins TRBV10-2 and TRBJ2-1; no reliable D call. Germline V gives CDR1 WSHSY, CDR2 SAAADI. Trimming removed 0 bases from V and 9 bases from J, with 9 bases in between. This CDR3 has 13 amino acids. The CDR3 is CASSESAAGEQFF. In DNA, the CDR3 is TGCGCCAGCAGTGAGTCAGCCGCTGGTGAGCAGTTCTTC.

This chain joins TRBV7-2 and TRBJ1-3; D is perhaps TRBD1 (5 bases). The germline V gene encodes CDR1 SGHTA and CDR2 FQGNSA. V was clipped by 6 bases and J by 0 bases, with 15 bases between them. This CDR3 has 16 residues. For the CDR3, the DNA is TGTGCCAGCAGATCGGGACTTTTGAGCTCTGGAAACACCATATATTTT. Translation gives CASRSGLLSSGNTIYF.

This chain's CDR3 is CASSLLGPGRWQFF. CDR3 in DNA: TGTGCCAGCAGCTTATTGGGGCCCGGCAGGTGGCAGTTCTTC. The rearrangement links TRBV7-9 to TRBJ2-1, with a possible D match to TRBD1 (5 bases). Between the trimmed V and J ends, which lost 2 bases and 12 bases, there was a span of 17 bases. From germline, CDR1 is SEHNR and CDR2 FQNEAQ (reference sequence). This CDR3 is 14 amino acids long.

This chain joins TRBV7-8 and TRBJ1-6, with D perhaps TRBD1 (6 bases). CDR3 length equals 13 residues. V was trimmed by 1 base and J by 15 bases, leaving 13 bases between them. CDR1 and CDR2 from the germline V gene are SGHVS and FQNEAQ. The chain's CDR3 is CASSLGGQSDLHF. CDR3 sequence (DNA): TGTGCCAGCAGCTTAGGTGGACAGTCAGACCTCCACTTT.

The chain has TRBV11-2 and TRBJ1-2; D is possibly TRBD1 (5 bases). Germline V lookup: CDR1 SGHAT, CDR2 FQNNGV. Trimming pared 8 bases from V and 6 bases from J, leaving 10 bases between. The CDR3 runs to 11 residues. The CDR3 protein is CASSRGHGYTF. CDR3 bases: TGTGCCAGCTCTAGGGGACATGGCTACACCTTC.

There are a few counts of this clone. The chain joins TRBV29-1 to TRBJ1-1; D is unclear. Trimming removed 4 bases at V and 6 bases at J, with 9 bases between. This CDR3 contains 11 residues. In germline, CDR1 is SQVTM, CDR2 ANQGSEA. For the CDR3, the DNA is TGCAGCGTTGTTAAGGGTGCTGAAGCTTTCTTT. This encodes CSVVKGAEAFF.

The chain is built from TRBV6-4 and TRBJ2-3, with a possible D match to TRBD1 (5 bases). The CDR3 runs to 15 residues. From germline, CDR1 is MRHNA and CDR2 SNTAGT. Trimming removed 2 bases at V and 4 bases at J, with 13 bases between. The CDR3 sequence is CASSDELGAADTQYF. CDR3 sequence (DNA): TGTGCCAGCAGTGACGAATTAGGGGCGGCAGATACGCAGTATTTT.

The chain couples TRBV5-5 to TRBJ2-3, with unresolved D. Germline V gene sequence: CDR1 SGHKS, CDR2 YYEKEE (reference sequence). This CDR3 has 14 residues. V gave up 1 base and J gave up 2 bases, with 8 bases separating them. This CDR3 reads CASSLSQPTDTQYF. The CDR3 DNA reads TGTGCCAGCAGCTTGAGTCAGCCCACAGATACGCAGTATTTT. The whole variable domain, filled in from reference TRBV5-5 and TRBJ2-3, reads DAGVTQSPTHLIKTRGQQVTLRCSPISGHKSVSWYQQVLGQGPQFIFQYYEKEERGRGNFPDRFSARQFPNYSSELNVNALLLGDSALYLCASSLSQPTDTQYFGPGTRLTVL.

This clone has more than one count but fewer than ten. The CDR3 sequence is CSVFSRQGRFYEQYF. The CDR3 DNA is TGCAGCGTCTTCTCTCGACAGGGGAGGTTCTACGAGCAGTACTTC. This sequence joins TRBV29-1 and TRBJ2-7, with 8 bases fitting TRBD1. V trimming: 6 bases; J trimming: 3 bases; junction bases outside the gene matches: 13. Germline V lookup: CDR1 SQVTM, CDR2 ANQGSEA. The CDR3 is made up of 15 amino acids.

The chain joins TRBV18 to TRBJ2-1; 7 bases match TRBD1. The CDR3 covers 13 residues. Germline-derived CDR1 and CDR2 are KGHSH and LQKENI. The V segment lost 2 bases and the J segment 5 bases; nucleotides outside the gene matches: 0. In nucleotides, the CDR3 is TGTGCCAGCTCACCAGGGACAGACAATGAGCAGTTCTTC. Amino acids: CASSPGTDNEQFF. The complete variable domain, with remaining parts taken from reference TRBV18 and TRBJ2-1, reads NAGVMQNPRHLVRRRGQEARLRCSPMKGHSHVYWYRQLPEEGLKFMVYLQKENIIDESGMPKERFSAEFPKEGPSILRIQQVVRGDSAAYFCASSPGTDNEQFFGPGTRLTVL.

The rearrangement joins TRBV7-8 to TRBJ2-2, with D perhaps matching TRBD1 (5 bases). The germline CDR1 and CDR2 sequences are SGHVS and FQNEAQ. V dropped 8 bases and J dropped 5 bases, with 15 bases sitting between them. CDR3 length: 14 amino acids. The DNA for the CDR3 is TGTGCCAGCCTCCTTGGGGCGTTAACCGGGGAGCTGTTTTTT. Protein product: CASLLGALTGELFF.

V usage is TRBV29-1 and J usage is TRBJ2-7; D unresolved. The germline CDR1 and CDR2 sequences are SQVTM and ANQGSEA. There are 12 residues in the CDR3. The ends were cut back, 4 bases at V and 2 bases at J, with 9 bases in the middle. The CDR3: CSVVGGTYEQYF. The CDR3 region has the DNA TGCAGCGTTGTAGGTGGGACCTACGAGCAGTACTTC.

The chain employs TRBV6-1 and TRBJ1-1; D ambiguous. This CDR3 is built from 12 residues. V gave up 11 bases and J gave up 0 bases, with 10 bases separating them. Germline V CDR1 and CDR2: MNHNS, SASEGT. The CDR3 protein is CALLAVNTEAFF. For the CDR3, the DNA is TGTGCCCTCCTGGCGGTGAACACTGAAGCTTTCTTT.

This CDR3 is CASSFEGRASSGELFF. DNA for the CDR3: TGCGCCAGCAGCTTCGAGGGCAGGGCGAGTTCCGGGGAGCTGTTTTTT. The chain couples TRBV5-1 to TRBJ2-2, with D perhaps given as TRBD1 or TRBD2 (5 bases each). Germline V lookup: CDR1 SGHRS, CDR2 YFSETQ. Trimming took 2 bases from V and 6 from J, leaving 17 bases between them. The CDR3 is 16 amino acids.

The chain recombines TRBV6-5 with TRBJ2-5; 7 bases match TRBD1. V lost 8 bases and J lost 1; bases outside the gene matches: 4. There are 13 residues in the CDR3. Germline V CDR1 and CDR2: MNHEY, SVGAGI. The CDR3 nucleotides are TGTGCCAGCTCCCGGGACAGCCAAGAGACCCAGTACTTC. This codes for CASSRDSQETQYF.

The chain links TRBV29-1 to TRBJ2-7; 8 positions match TRBD2. Germline V CDR1 and CDR2: SQVTM, ANQGSEA. With V trimmed by 7 bases and J by 0 bases, 8 bases remained unmatched. There are 14 residues in the CDR3. CDR3 in amino acids: CSARTSGSSYEQYF. The CDR3 DNA sequence: TGCAGCGCTCGTACTAGCGGAAGCTCCTACGAGCAGTACTTC.

The rearrangement links TRBV7-2 to TRBJ2-2; 8 nucleotides align to TRBD2. The CDR3 consists of 18 residues. V trimming: 0 bases; J trimming: 2 bases; junction bases outside the gene matches: 8. The germline V gene encodes CDR1 SGHTA and CDR2 FQGNSA. The CDR3 bases are TGTGCCAGCAGCTTAGCGCTGCGGGGGGCCACAAACACCGGGGAGCTGTTTTTT. Protein: CASSLALRGATNTGELFF.

The rearrangement uses TRBV5-4 and TRBJ1-2, with 8 bases identical to TRBD1. Germline CDR1 is SGHNT and CDR2 is YYREEE (reference sequence). The CDR3 contains 13 residues. The junction had 3 bases not matched to a gene; V was cut back by 1 base and J by 7 bases. As DNA, the CDR3 is TGTGCCAGCAGCTTGCAGGGGGCCAGTGGCTACACCTTC. This encodes CASSLQGASGYTF.

There are a few counts of this clone. The rearrangement joins TRBV11-3 to TRBJ1-1; D is possibly TRBD1 (6 bases). Trimming cost V 1 base and J 4 bases, with 13 bases left between them. Per germline, CDR1 SGHNT and CDR2 YENEEA. This CDR3 comprises 15 residues. The CDR3 nucleotides are TGTGCCAGCAGCTTAGTAGGCACAGGGATCACTGAAGCTTTCTTT. It is translated as CASSLVGTGITEAFF.

The genes are TRBV30 and TRBJ1-3; D call uncertain. CDR3 length equals 16 residues. Germline-derived CDR1 and CDR2 are GTSNPN and SVGIG (reference sequence). V lost 0 bases to trimming and J lost 2 bases, with 14 bases between them. DNA of the CDR3: TGTGCCTGGAGTGTATCACTAGGGTTAACTGGAAACACCATATATTTT. This sequence encodes CAWSVSLGLTGNTIYF.